The 20 T cell receptor beta chains reported below all come from one sample, sequenced in a study of early T cells in non-severe SARS-CoV-2 infection. TCRdb independently ran MiXCR on the 5' RACE reads; one entry per CDR3 protein. This sample has approximately 83,000 distinct CDR3 sequences; about 14% occur once, and the top ten carry approximately 11%. Sequencing used whole blood. All receptors come from an adult who was a healthcare worker with PCR-confirmed SARS-CoV-2 infection or an uninfected control (not recorded which).

The chain combines TRBV7-2 with TRBJ2-3; weak D call: TRBD2 (5 bases). Germline CDR1 is SGHTA and CDR2 is FQGNSA. CDR3 size: 15 residues. V lost 4 bases and J 2 bases, leaving 13 bases between the germline ends. DNA for the CDR3: TGTGCCAGCAGCTCCGGACTCCTACCCACAGATACGCAGTATTTT. This gives the protein CASSSGLLPTDTQYF.

This clonotype was detected a few times. The rearrangement joins TRBV3-1 to TRBJ1-1; 7 bases are shared with TRBD1. The CDR3 contains 12 residues. Looked up from germline, CDR1 is LGHDT and CDR2 is YNNKEL (reference sequence). V was pared by 4 bases and J by 7 bases, with 3 bases of the junction left unmatched. The CDR3 DNA reads TGTGCCAGCAGCCCCAGGGACAGTGAAGCTTTCTTT. Translated, it gives CASSPRDSEAFF.

This clonotype was counted at least ten times. The chain links TRBV6-6 to TRBJ2-7; possible D gene TRBD1, 6 bases. V shed 5 bases and J shed 0 bases, with 11 bases lying between them. The germline V gene has CDR1 MNHNY and CDR2 SVGAGI (reference sequence). The CDR3 sequence is 14 residues long. CDR3 bases: TGTGCCAGCAGTGCCCGGGACACCTCCTACGAGCAGTACTTC. This encodes CASSARDTSYEQYF.

This clonotype occurred a few times. The chain is built from TRBV7-2 and TRBJ1-4, with a possible D match to TRBD1 (6 bases). The germline V gene has CDR1 SGHTA and CDR2 FQGNSA. This CDR3 comprises 16 residues. Trimming pared 0 bases from V and 7 bases from J, leaving 15 bases between. The CDR3 DNA is TGTGCCAGCAGCTTAGCGCAGGGGAACCCAGGTGAAAAACTGTTTTTT. This codes for CASSLAQGNPGEKLFF.

The genes are TRBV29-1 and TRBJ2-5; D remains ambiguous. The CDR3 loop spans 14 amino acids. Trimming stripped 2 bases from V and 2 bases from J, with 12 bases between. Germline V gives CDR1 SQVTM, CDR2 ANQGSEA. CDR3 DNA sequence: TGCAGCGTTGAATTCAGGCGGCAGCAAGAGACCCAGTACTTC. Its translation: CSVEFRRQQETQYF.

The rearrangement joins TRBV4-2 to TRBJ2-1; D is unclear. CDR1 is LGHNA and CDR2 is YNFKEQ in the germline V gene. Trimming left V 2 bases short and J 8 bases short, with 16 bases between. The CDR3 has 15 amino acids. The CDR3 protein is CASSQRTDTTDEQFF. CDR3 in DNA: TGTGCCAGCAGCCAACGGACGGATACTACAGATGAGCAGTTCTTC.

The chain's CDR3 is CASSEAGEYRFF. CDR3 coding DNA: TGTGCCAGCAGTGAAGCAGGCGAATATCGGTTCTTC. The J gene is TRBJ2-1, the V gene TRBV6-1; D gene unclear. From germline, CDR1 is MNHNS and CDR2 SASEGT. The V end was cut by 0 bases, the J end by 15 bases, with 12 bases between. This CDR3 has 12 residues.

This clonotype was found a few times. This chain uses TRBV6-5 with TRBJ2-4; D gene unclear. Trimming removed 2 bases from V and 8 bases from J, with 4 bases in between. This CDR3 comprises 11 residues. Germline values: CDR1 MNHEY, CDR2 SVGAGI. The CDR3 loop is CASSYGDIQYF. The CDR3 DNA is TGTGCCAGCAGTTACGGGGACATTCAGTACTTC.

The chain combines TRBV6-4 with TRBJ2-3; TRBD1 matches 7 bases. This CDR3 contains 16 residues. The germline V gene has CDR1 MRHNA and CDR2 SNTAGT. J was trimmed by 2 bases and V by 4 bases; bases with no gene match: 9. The CDR3 DNA sequence: TGTGCCAGCAGTGCCGGAGCCGGGACAGCCACAGATACGCAGTATTTT. Translated, it gives CASSAGAGTATDTQYF.

In its sample, this clonotype was seen many times. This sequence joins TRBV5-1 and TRBJ2-3; no firm D call. The CDR3 is 15 residues long. From germline, CDR1 is SGHRS and CDR2 YFSETQ. The germline V and J ends were trimmed by 1 base and 0 bases, with 9 bases remaining between them. CDR3 coding DNA: TGCGCCAGCAGCTTGTTTAGCCTTAGCACAGATACGCAGTATTTT. Protein sequence: CASSLFSLSTDTQYF.

This clonotype was seen only a few times. The rearrangement links TRBV7-6 to TRBJ2-2; 8 bases align to TRBD1. The V segment lost 4 bases and the J segment 3 bases; nucleotides outside the gene matches: 4. Germline CDR1 SGHVS, CDR2 FNYEAQ. The CDR3 contains 15 residues. Here the CDR3 DNA reads TGTGCCAGCAGCTCCAACAGGGGGGACACCGGGGAGCTGTTTTTT. Translation gives CASSSNRGDTGELFF.

This clonotype was detected once. The chain recombines TRBV2 with TRBJ1-5; no firm D call. Looked up from germline, CDR1 is SNHLY and CDR2 is FYNNEI. This CDR3 has 15 residues. The germline V and J ends were trimmed by 6 bases and 0 bases, with 12 bases remaining between them. The CDR3 DNA is TGTGCCAGCAGCGCCGACACCTATAGCAATCAGCCCCAGCATTTT. It translates to CASSADTYSNQPQHF.

Only a few counts were recorded for this clonotype. The chain employs TRBV20-1 and TRBJ1-1; perhaps TRBD1 as D (6 bases). This CDR3 is built from 17 residues. The germline V gene encodes CDR1 DFQATT and CDR2 SNEGSKA (reference sequence). The V end lost 2 bases, the J end lost 2 bases, and 21 bases lay between the germline ends. The CDR3 DNA follows: TGCAGTGCTAGAACAGCGCATACGGACAGTTTCAACACTGAAGCTTTCTTT. This translates into CSARTAHTDSFNTEAFF.

V is TRBV2 and J is TRBJ2-7; 9 bases agree with TRBD2. The V gene end was trimmed by 6 bases and the J gene end by 3 bases; junction bases not matched to a gene: 9. The length of the CDR3 is 15 residues. Germline lookup yields CDR1 SNHLY and CDR2 FYNNEI. In DNA, the CDR3 is TGTGCCAGCAGGCTTAGCGGGGGAACTTACTACGAGCAGTACTTC. As protein: CASRLSGGTYYEQYF. The whole variable domain, remainder taken from reference TRBV2 and TRBJ2-7, is EPEVTQTPSHQVTQMGQEVILRCVPISNHLYFYWYRQILGQKVEFLVSFYNNEISEKSEIFDDQFSVERPDGSNFTLKIRSTKLEDSAMYFCASRLSGGTYYEQYFGPGTRLTVT.

Only a few counts were recorded for this clonotype. V is TRBV28 and J is TRBJ2-5; D remains unclear. The germline gives CDR1 MDHEN, CDR2 SYDVKM. V lost 7 bases to trimming and J lost 4 bases, with 16 bases between them. The CDR3 length is 14 residues. The chain's CDR3 is CASKAARFLETQYF. The CDR3 DNA follows: TGTGCCAGCAAGGCTGCGAGGTTCCTAGAGACCCAGTACTTC.

The chain is built from TRBV20-1 and TRBJ1-1; D not resolved. This CDR3 is 12 amino acids long. V gave up 5 bases and J gave up 1 base, with 8 bases separating them. Germline values: CDR1 DFQATT, CDR2 SNEGSKA (reference sequence). This chain's CDR3 is CSASQRNTEAFF. The CDR3 nucleotides are TGCAGTGCTTCCCAACGGAACACTGAAGCTTTCTTT.

The sample holds a few counts of this clonotype. The chain has TRBV9 and TRBJ1-1, with unresolved D. The CDR3 sequence is 14 residues long. V lost 3 bases to trimming and J lost 3 bases, with 12 bases between them. Germline V gene sequence: CDR1 SGDLS, CDR2 YYNGEE. As DNA, the CDR3 is TGTGCCAGCAGCGCCACCCCGAGATACACTGAAGCTTTCTTT. Protein sequence: CASSATPRYTEAFF. The full variable domain, with the rest looked up from reference TRBV9 and TRBJ1-1, is DSGVTQTPKHLITATGQRVTLRCSPRSGDLSVYWYQQSLDQGLQFLIQYYNGEERAKGNILERFSAQQFPDLHSELNLSSLELGDSALYFCASSATPRYTEAFFGQGTRLTVV.

The table lists this clonotype with many counts. The rearrangement uses TRBV5-1 and TRBJ1-5; the match to TRBD1 covers 7 bases. This CDR3 is 16 amino acids long. Germline trimming cut 0 bases from V and 2 bases from J; bases unmatched to any gene: 5. Per germline, CDR1 SGHRS and CDR2 YFSETQ. For the CDR3, the DNA is TGCGCCAGCAGCTTGGATGGAGGGGGCGGCAATCAGCCCCAGCATTTT. It codes for CASSLDGGGGNQPQHF.

This clonotype was recorded a few times. The CDR3 region is CASSVTSGYNEQFF. For the CDR3, the DNA is TGTGCCAGCAGCGTAACTAGCGGGTACAATGAGCAGTTCTTC. V is TRBV7-2 and J is TRBJ2-1; 9 positions match TRBD2. Trimming at V came to 5 bases and at J to 4 bases, leaving 3 bases not matched to a gene. CDR3 length: 14 residues. Germline CDR1 and CDR2: SGHTA and FQGNSA.

This clonotype showed up many times. The chain recombines TRBV9 with TRBJ2-2, with D unresolved. Germline CDR1 reads SGDLS; CDR2 reads YYNGEE. V lost 7 bases, J lost 6 bases, and 4 bases lay in between. This CDR3 is built from 10 residues. CDR3 sequence (DNA): TGTGCCAGCGGGGCCGGGGAGCTGTTTTTT. Translation gives CASGAGELFF.